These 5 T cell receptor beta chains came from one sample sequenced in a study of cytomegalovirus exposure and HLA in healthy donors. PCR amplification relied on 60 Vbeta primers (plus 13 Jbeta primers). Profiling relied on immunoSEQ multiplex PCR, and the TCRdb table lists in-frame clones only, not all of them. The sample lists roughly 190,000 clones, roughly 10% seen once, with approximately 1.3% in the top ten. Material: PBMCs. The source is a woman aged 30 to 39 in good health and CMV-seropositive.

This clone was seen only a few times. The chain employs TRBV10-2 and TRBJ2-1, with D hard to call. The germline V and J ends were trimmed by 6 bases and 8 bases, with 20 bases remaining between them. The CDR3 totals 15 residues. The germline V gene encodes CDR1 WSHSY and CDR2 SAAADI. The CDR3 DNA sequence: TGCGCCAGCAGCCTCCGAAATGGGCCCTTGGATGAGCAGTTCTTC. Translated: CASSLRNGPLDEQFF.

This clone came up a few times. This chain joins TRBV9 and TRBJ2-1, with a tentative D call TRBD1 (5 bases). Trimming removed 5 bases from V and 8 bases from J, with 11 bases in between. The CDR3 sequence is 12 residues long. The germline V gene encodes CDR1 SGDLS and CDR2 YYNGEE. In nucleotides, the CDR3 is TGTGCCAGCAGTGCCCTGGGGCATGAGCAGTTCTTC. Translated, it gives CASSALGHEQFF.

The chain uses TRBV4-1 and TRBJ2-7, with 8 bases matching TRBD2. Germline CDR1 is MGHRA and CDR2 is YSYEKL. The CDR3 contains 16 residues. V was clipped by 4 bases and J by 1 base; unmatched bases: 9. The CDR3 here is CASSRPTASGSYEQYF. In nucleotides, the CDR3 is TGCGCCAGCAGCCGGCCCACGGCTAGCGGGTCCTACGAGCAGTACTTC.

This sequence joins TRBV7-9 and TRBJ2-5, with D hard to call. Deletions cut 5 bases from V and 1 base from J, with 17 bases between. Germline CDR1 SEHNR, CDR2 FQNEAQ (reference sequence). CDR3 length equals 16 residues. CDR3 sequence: CASSPRGASPQETQYF. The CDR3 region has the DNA TGTGCCAGCAGCCCCCGAGGTGCGTCCCCCCAAGAGACCCAGTACTTC.

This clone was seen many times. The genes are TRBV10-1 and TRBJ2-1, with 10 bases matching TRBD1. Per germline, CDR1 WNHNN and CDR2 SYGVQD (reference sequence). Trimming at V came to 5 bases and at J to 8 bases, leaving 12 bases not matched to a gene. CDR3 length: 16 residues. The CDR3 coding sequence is TGCGCCAGCAGTTACTCCCGGGACAGGGGTCTCCATGAGCAGTTCTTC. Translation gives CASSYSRDRGLHEQFF.